This passage covers 23 T cell receptor beta chains from one sample sequenced in a study of T cell repertoires in cytomegalovirus infection. TCRdb reprocessed the reads with MiXCR, giving one entry per CDR3 protein. The table records about 490,000 distinct CDR3 sequences, around 10% of them present only once. The sequencing input was PBMCs. These receptors came from a human donor in good health (CMV status not recorded). Some clones in this sample may be carry-over from other donors' samples.

The CDR3 is CASTVAGTAEAFF. The CDR3 DNA is TGTGCCAGTACCGTCGCCGGGACAGCGGAAGCTTTCTTT. The chain links TRBV19 to TRBJ1-1; 7 bases are shared with TRBD1. In germline, CDR1 is LNHDA, CDR2 SQIVND (reference sequence). The V segment lost 7 bases and the J segment 8 bases; nucleotides outside the gene matches: 10. This CDR3 is 13 amino acids long.

This clonotype was recorded many times. The chain is built from TRBV11-2 and TRBJ1-2; possible D gene TRBD1, 5 bases. V was pared by 4 bases and J by 3 bases, with 9 bases between. The CDR3 extends over 13 amino acids. From germline, CDR1 is SGHAT and CDR2 FQNNGV. DNA of the CDR3: TGTGCCAGCAGCTACTCGGGGGACTATGGCTACACCTTC. Translated, it gives CASSYSGDYGYTF.

This clonotype showed up many times. CDR3 nucleotides: TGTGCCAGCAGCTCCCGAACCCGACAAGTAGTAGGCAAGACTGGCTACACCTTC. Its protein product is CASSSRTRQVVGKTGYTF. The V and J genes are TRBV7-2 and TRBJ1-2; D is uncertain. CDR3 size: 18 residues. V gave up 4 bases and J gave up 7 bases, with 28 bases separating them. Per germline, CDR1 SGHTA and CDR2 FQGNSA.

This clonotype has at least ten counts. This chain connects TRBV7-9 to TRBJ2-4; tentative D call: TRBD1 (6 bases). The CDR3 contains 18 residues. The V end was cut by 2 bases, the J end by 6 bases, with 23 bases between. The germline V gene encodes CDR1 SEHNR and CDR2 FQNEAQ (reference sequence). In DNA, the CDR3 is TGTGCCAGCAGCTTAAAGATCCGGGACACGATTCAGGGAAACATTCAGTACTTC. It translates to CASSLKIRDTIQGNIQYF.

This clonotype was counted many times. The chain couples TRBV6-1 to TRBJ2-5; 9 nucleotides line up with TRBD1. The V and J ends lost 6 bases and 1 base, in that order; junction bases with no gene match: 6. The germline CDR1 and CDR2 sequences are MNHNS and SASEGT. This CDR3 has 15 amino acids. CDR3 sequence (DNA): TGTGCCAGCAGCCGCACAGGGGGCGTCCAAGAGACCCAGTACTTC. This codes for CASSRTGGVQETQYF.

The CDR3 sequence: CASSTTLNTEAFF. The CDR3 nucleotides are TGCGCCAGCAGCACTACACTAAACACTGAAGCTTTCTTT. The rearrangement joins TRBV4-1 to TRBJ1-1, with D hard to call. V dropped 5 bases and J dropped 2 bases, with 9 bases sitting between them. The germline V gene encodes CDR1 MGHRA and CDR2 YSYEKL. The length of the CDR3 is 13 residues.

This clonotype was observed a handful of times. The V gene is TRBV19, the J gene TRBJ1-1; D possibly corresponds to TRBD1 (6 bases). Germline V CDR1 and CDR2: LNHDA, SQIVND (reference sequence). Trimming left V 7 bases short and J 4 bases short, with 16 bases between. The CDR3 extends over 14 amino acids. The CDR3 DNA sequence: TGTGCCAGTAAAGGGCTGGGGGGGCTCACTGAAGCTTTCTTT. Translating gives CASKGLGGLTEAFF. The variable domain in full, with the rest retrieved from reference TRBV19 and TRBJ1-1, is DGGITQSPKYLFRKEGQNVTLSCEQNLNHDAMYWYRQDPGQGLRLIYYSQIVNDFQKGDIAEGYSVSREKKESFPLTVTSAQKNPTAFYLCASKGLGGLTEAFFGQGTRLTVV.

This clonotype showed up just once. A much larger clone sits a single nucleotide away, making a read error possible. The gene calls are TRBV12-3 or TRBV12-4 and TRBJ1-2; the D gene is possibly TRBD1 (6 bases). This CDR3 spans 14 amino acids. The CDR3 loop is CVSSPDLGGYGYTF. The CDR3 bases are TGTGTCAGCAGCCCGGACCTAGGGGGCTATGGCTACACCTTC.

This clonotype has at least ten counts. The chain carries TRBV10-3 and TRBJ1-6, with D possibly TRBD1 on 5 matching bases. Germline CDR1 is ENHRY and CDR2 is SYGVKD. The V end was cut by 3 bases, the J end by 5 bases, with 11 bases between. The CDR3 extends over 15 amino acids. The CDR3 bases are TGTGCCATCAGTGATCAGGGTCGTAATAATTCACCCCTCCACTTT. Amino acid sequence: CAISDQGRNNSPLHF.

The table lists this clonotype with many counts. The genes are TRBV7-9 and TRBJ2-7; possibly TRBD2 for D (6 bases). The CDR3 loop spans 12 amino acids. The germline gives CDR1 SEHNR, CDR2 FQNEAQ (reference sequence). Trimming took off 7 bases at V and 3 bases at J, with 10 bases between the two ends. The CDR3 DNA sequence: TGTGCCAGCACTCCTAGCGTCTACGAGCAGTACTTC. Translating it yields CASTPSVYEQYF.

This clonotype was seen only a few times. The gene calls are TRBV20-1 and TRBJ1-5, with D maybe TRBD1 (6 bases). The CDR3 is 16 amino acids. Germline values: CDR1 DFQATT, CDR2 SNEGSKA (reference sequence). V lost 4 bases and J lost 7, with 23 bases in between. Here the CDR3 DNA reads TGCAGTGCTATTCCCCCGAACAGGGCTGGAAACCAGCCCCAGCATTTT. This gives the protein CSAIPPNRAGNQPQHF.

For this clonotype: A much larger clone sits a single nucleotide away, making a read error possible. The chain couples TRBV5-5 to TRBJ2-1, with TRBD1 matching 8 bases. J was trimmed by 3 bases and V by 0 bases; bases with no gene match: 2. Germline V CDR1 and CDR2: SGHKS, YYEKEE (reference sequence). This CDR3 spans 15 amino acids. The CDR3 is CASSLDGQGYNEQFF. The CDR3 nucleotides read TGTGCCAGCAGCTTGGATGGACAGGGCTACAATGAGCAGTTCTTC.

The rearrangement links TRBV19 to TRBJ2-7; 11 nucleotides align to TRBD1. The V gene end was trimmed by 3 bases and the J gene end by 3 bases; junction bases not matched to a gene: 4. Germline-derived CDR1 and CDR2 are LNHDA and SQIVND (reference sequence). The CDR3 contains 15 residues. CDR3 loop: CASSIGTGGIYEQYF. CDR3 in DNA: TGTGCCAGTAGTATCGGGACAGGGGGAATCTACGAGCAGTACTTC.

This clonotype was counted many times. V is TRBV12-3 or TRBV12-4 and J is TRBJ2-1, with 13 bases matching TRBD2. This CDR3 has 17 residues. The trim removed 4 bases at V and 7 bases at J, leaving 10 bases unmatched. The DNA of the CDR3 is TGTGCCAGCAGTTCCCCCACTAGCGGGAGGGTCACAAATGAGCAGTTCTTC. Translation gives CASSSPTSGRVTNEQFF.

This clonotype came up a few times. The CDR3 DNA sequence: TGTGCCAGCAGTTACACCCAGCGGGAGGGCCTCAATGAGCAGTTCTTC. Translation: CASSYTQREGLNEQFF. The chain joins TRBV6-5 to TRBJ2-1; 10 bases match TRBD2. Germline V gene sequence: CDR1 MNHEY, CDR2 SVGAGI. The length of the CDR3 is 16 residues. Trimming at V came to 2 bases and at J to 6 bases, leaving 7 bases not matched to a gene.

This clonotype was counted ten times or more. The chain links TRBV28 to TRBJ1-5; D unresolved. Trimming took off 6 bases at V and 14 bases at J, with 26 bases between the two ends. Germline V gives CDR1 MDHEN, CDR2 SYDVKM. This CDR3 spans 15 amino acids. In DNA form, the CDR3 reads TGTGCCAGCAGCATAGGACTCCGATCCGGGGTTCAAAAGCATTTT. Translated: CASSIGLRSGVQKHF.

This clonotype was detected ten times or more. This chain joins TRBV28 and TRBJ1-2; perhaps TRBD1 as D (6 bases). The germline CDR1 and CDR2 sequences are MDHEN and SYDVKM. The CDR3 length is 14 residues. Trimming removed 3 bases at V and 7 bases at J, with 15 bases between. In DNA form, the CDR3 reads TGTGCCAGCAGTTTGGCAGGGCCCAGGGGTGGCTACACCTTC. This gives the protein CASSLAGPRGGYTF.

This clonotype was detected many times. The V and J genes are TRBV10-3 and TRBJ2-2; possible D gene TRBD1, 6 bases. The CDR3 sequence is 16 residues long. Germline assignment: CDR1 ENHRY and CDR2 SYGVKD. The V gene lost 4 bases and the J gene lost 4 bases, with 16 bases spanning the gap. CDR3 bases: TGTGCCATCAGTGGTCAGGGGATAAAGGGCACCGGGGAGCTGTTTTTT. Translated, it gives CAISGQGIKGTGELFF.

This clonotype was recorded at least ten times. The chain has TRBV25-1 and TRBJ2-7, with no clear D. From germline, CDR1 is MGHDK and CDR2 SYGVNS. The V end was cut by 10 bases, the J end by 4 bases, with 17 bases between. CDR3 length equals 13 residues. CDR3 loop: CATQRRWGYEQYF. In nucleotides, the CDR3 is TGTGCCACCCAAAGACGTTGGGGATACGAGCAGTACTTC.

This sequence joins TRBV29-1 and TRBJ2-3; D unclear. The V gene lost 0 bases and the J gene lost 4 bases, with 8 bases spanning the gap. The germline V gene has CDR1 SQVTM and CDR2 ANQGSEA. The CDR3 is 13 amino acids. The DNA for the CDR3 is TGCAGCGTTGAAGAGAACGCTGCAGATACGCAGTATTTT. It encodes CSVEENAADTQYF.

The sample holds many counts of this clonotype. The V gene is TRBV24-1, the J gene TRBJ2-1, with D perhaps TRBD2 (5 bases). The germline V gene has CDR1 KGHDR and CDR2 SFDVKD. The CDR3 loop spans 13 amino acids. V dropped 7 bases and J dropped 4 bases, with 10 bases sitting between them. CDR3 residues: CATRDSNYNEQFF. As DNA, the CDR3 is TGTGCCACCAGGGACTCAAATTACAATGAGCAGTTCTTC.

This rearrangement joins TRBV20-1 to TRBJ1-2; no reliable D call. CDR1 is DFQATT and CDR2 is SNEGSKA in the germline V gene (reference sequence). With 6 bases removed from V and 8 bases from J, the gap between germline ends came to 19 bases. There are 13 residues in the CDR3. The CDR3 bases are TGCAGTGCCATGCGGACTTCCCCTGAGGGCTACACCTTC. The encoded protein is CSAMRTSPEGYTF.

This clonotype has at least ten counts. J is TRBJ1-1 and V is TRBV7-3, with 11 positions matching TRBD1. Germline V gives CDR1 SGHTA, CDR2 FQGTGA. V was clipped by 5 bases and J by 14 bases; unmatched bases: 25. This CDR3 is built from 18 residues. The CDR3 here is CASSLTGTGGSEATSVFF. CDR3 bases: TGTGCCAGCAGCCTTACCGGGACAGGGGGGTCTGAAGCTACTTCGGTGTTCTTT.